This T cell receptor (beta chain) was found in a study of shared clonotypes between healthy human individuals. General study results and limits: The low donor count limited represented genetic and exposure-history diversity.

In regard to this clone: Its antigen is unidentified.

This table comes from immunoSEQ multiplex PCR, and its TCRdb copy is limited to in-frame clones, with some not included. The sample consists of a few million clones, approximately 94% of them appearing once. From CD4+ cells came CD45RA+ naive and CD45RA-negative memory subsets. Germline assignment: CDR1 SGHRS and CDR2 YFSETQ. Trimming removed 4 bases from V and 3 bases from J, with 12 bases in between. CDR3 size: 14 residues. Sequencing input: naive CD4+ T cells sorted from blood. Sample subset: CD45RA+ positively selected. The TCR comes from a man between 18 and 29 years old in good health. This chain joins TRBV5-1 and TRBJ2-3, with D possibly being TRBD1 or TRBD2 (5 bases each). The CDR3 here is CASSMGVGTDTQYF. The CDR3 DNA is TGCGCCAGCAGCATGGGGGTGGGAACAGATACGCAGTATTTT. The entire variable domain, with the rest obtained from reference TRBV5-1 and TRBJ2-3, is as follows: KAGVTQTPRYLIKTRGQQVTLSCSPISGHRSVSWYQQTPGQGLQFLFEYFSETQRNKGNFPGRFSGRQFSNSRSEMNVSTLELGDSALYLCASSMGVGTDTQYFGPGTRLTVL.